This T cell receptor (gamma chain) was identified in a study of gamma-delta T cells after stem cell transplantation. TCRdb re-identified clones in the RT-PCR reads via CATT. The sample carries some 3,100 gamma-chain clones, 18% recorded once. The CDR3 covers 13 residues. Germline V gives CDR1 VTNTFY, CDR2 YDVSTARD (reference sequence). V trimming: 0 bases; J trimming: 6 bases; junction bases outside the gene matches: 5. Within the sample, this clone is large. This chain uses TRGV3 with TRGJ1 or TRGJ2. The TCR originated in a human donor. It is not recorded whose cells these are; they may come from a transplant donor. The sequencing input was gamma-delta T cells. CDR3 amino acids: CATWDRQAYKKLF. In DNA form, the CDR3 reads TGTGCCACCTGGGACAGGCAGGCTTATAAGAAACTCTTT.